Below are 24 T cell receptor beta chains sequenced from a single sample in a study of cytomegalovirus exposure and HLA in healthy donors. PCR involved 60 Vbeta and 13 Jbeta primers. Measured with immunoSEQ multiplex PCR; TCRdb has only the in-frame clones, and not every one. The sample gives about 160,000 clones, around 85% of which show up once; 1% is in the top ten. Sequenced sample: PBMCs. These receptors originate from a boy aged 2-15 years in good health and CMV-seronegative.

J is TRBJ1-5 and V is TRBV15; D is uncertain. The germline gives CDR1 LNHNV, CDR2 YYDKDF (reference sequence). Trimming took 7 bases from V and 4 from J, leaving 11 bases between them. The CDR3 spans 13 residues. CDR3 coding DNA: TGTGCCACCACCGGACTGACGAATCAGCCCCAGCATTTT. Translated: CATTGLTNQPQHF. Using reference TRBV15 and TRBJ1-5 for the parts outside the CDR3, the full variable domain is DAMVIQNPRYQVTQFGKPVTLSCSQTLNHNVMYWYQQKSSQAPKLLFHYYDKDFNNEADTPDNFQSRRPNTSFCFLDIRSPGLGDTAMYLCATTGLTNQPQHFGDGTRLSIL.

The table lists this clone with a few counts. J is TRBJ2-1 and V is TRBV11-2, with TRBD1 matching 8 bases. CDR3 size: 16 residues. Trimming removed 0 bases from V and 4 bases from J; junction bases left unmatched: 5. The germline V gene has CDR1 SGHAT and CDR2 FQNNGV. CDR3 sequence (DNA): TGTGCCAGCAGCTTAGATCACGGACAGGGTTACAATGAGCAGTTCTTC. Amino acids: CASSLDHGQGYNEQFF.

This clone was seen a few times. The V call is TRBV25-1, the J call TRBJ2-1, with 12 positions matching TRBD2. CDR3 length: 14 amino acids. Germline V lookup: CDR1 MGHDK, CDR2 SYGVNS. The trim removed 6 bases at V and 6 bases at J, leaving 3 bases unmatched. DNA for the CDR3: TGTGCCAGCAGGTCTAGCGGGAGGGCCAATGAGCAGTTCTTC. Translated: CASRSSGRANEQFF. The entire variable domain, with the rest obtained from reference TRBV25-1 and TRBJ2-1, is as follows: EADIYQTPRYLVIGTGKKITLECSQTMGHDKMYWYQQDPGMELHLIHYSYGVNSTEKGDLSSESTVSRIRTEHFPLTLESARPSHTSQYLCASRSSGRANEQFFGPGTRLTVL.

In this sample, this clone turned up once. The chain employs TRBV12-2 and TRBJ2-2; the listed D gene, TRBD2, was not tested against the DNA. TRBV12-2 is a recognized pseudogene. The CDR3 runs 18 residues. The CDR3 spells CASRLGIRQRGFTGELFF. The CDR3 bases are TGTGCAAGTCGCTTAGGAATCCGGCAGAGAGGATTCACCGGGGAGCTGTTTTTT.

The V gene is TRBV18, the J gene TRBJ2-7, with D tentatively TRBD1 (6 bases). CDR3 length: 14 residues. Trimming shortened V by 6 bases and J by 4 bases, and 16 bases separated the two germline ends. Germline assignment: CDR1 KGHSH and CDR2 LQKENI. The CDR3 sequence: CASSPSGQPYEQYV. The CDR3 DNA reads TGTGCCAGCTCCCCATCCGGACAGCCGTACGAGCAGTACGTC.

V is TRBV9 and J is TRBJ2-1, with a tentative D call TRBD1 (5 bases). The CDR3 contains 16 residues. Trimming removed 0 bases from V and 0 bases from J, with 10 bases in between. Germline loops: CDR1 SGDLS, CDR2 YYNGEE. Here the CDR3 reads CASSVDPGPSYNEQFF. The CDR3 region has the DNA TGTGCCAGCAGCGTAGACCCAGGGCCCTCCTACAATGAGCAGTTCTTC.

This clone is a singleton in its sample. The J gene is TRBJ2-1, the V gene TRBV27; 7 bases fit TRBD2. Germline V lookup: CDR1 MNHEY, CDR2 SMNVEV (reference sequence). The V segment lost 5 bases and the J segment 7 bases; nucleotides outside the gene matches: 5. There are 13 residues in the CDR3. The chain's CDR3 is CASSMWGGNEQFF. DNA for the CDR3: TGTGCCAGCAGTATGTGGGGGGGAAATGAGCAGTTCTTC.

This sequence joins TRBV6-6 and TRBJ1-2, with TRBD1 matching over 10 bases. CDR3 length equals 14 residues. Germline trimming cut 6 bases from V and 8 bases from J; bases unmatched to any gene: 9. From germline, CDR1 is MNHNY and CDR2 SVGAGI (reference sequence). For the CDR3, the DNA is TGTGCCAGCAGCAACAAGGACAGGGGGAACGGCTACACCTTC. Translated, it gives CASSNKDRGNGYTF.

This chain uses TRBV10-1 with TRBJ2-1, with 11 bases lining up with TRBD2. The CDR3 extends over 17 amino acids. From germline, CDR1 is WNHNN and CDR2 SYGVQD (reference sequence). V was clipped by 0 bases and J by 10 bases; unmatched bases: 11. The CDR3 DNA sequence: TGCGCCAGCAGTGAGTCGAGGGGGACTAGCGGTGGAGGGGAGCAGTTCTTC. It specifies CASSESRGTSGGGEQFF.

This chain uses TRBV25-1 with TRBJ1-4; 10 nucleotides align to TRBD1. V shed 0 bases and J 8 bases; nucleotides not matched to a gene: 6. Germline V gives CDR1 MGHDK, CDR2 SYGVNS. CDR3 length: 16 residues. For the CDR3, the DNA is TGTGCCAGCAGTGAATATGGGACAGGGGTCGTCGAAAAACTGTTTTTT. This translates into CASSEYGTGVVEKLFF.

This chain joins TRBV10-3 and TRBJ1-3; D may be TRBD1 (6 bases). V lost 3 bases and J 2 bases, leaving 14 bases between the germline ends. This CDR3 has 16 residues. Germline assignment: CDR1 ENHRY and CDR2 SYGVKD. The CDR3, as DNA: TGTGCCATCAGTGATGGGCAGGGGATACCTGGAAACACCATATATTTT. This translates into CAISDGQGIPGNTIYF.

This clone was observed a single time. The rearrangement uses TRBV7-6 and TRBJ1-1; possible D gene TRBD1, 5 bases. Germline values: CDR1 SGHVS, CDR2 FNYEAQ. V lost 0 bases, J lost 1 base, and 12 bases lay in between. There are 16 residues in the CDR3. The CDR3: CASSLAGGGGNTEAFF. The CDR3 DNA sequence: TGTGCCAGCAGCTTAGCGGGGGGGGGTGGGAACACTGAAGCTTTCTTT.

This rearrangement joins TRBV4-1 to TRBJ2-7; TRBD2 agrees at 8 bases. The V gene's germline CDR1 is MGHRA and CDR2 YSYEKL. After removal of 4 bases from V and 5 bases from J, the junction contained 10 bases not matched to a gene. This CDR3 has 15 amino acids. This chain's CDR3 is CASSPLAGGFNEQYF. DNA for the CDR3: TGCGCCAGCAGCCCCCTCGCGGGAGGATTCAACGAGCAGTACTTC.

V and J are TRBV28 and TRBJ1-1, with D possibly matching TRBD1 (6 bases). V shed 3 bases and J shed 1 base, with 9 bases lying between them. Germline V lookup: CDR1 MDHEN, CDR2 SYDVKM. The CDR3 covers 14 residues. This chain's CDR3 is CASSFRGKNTEAFF. CDR3 bases: TGTGCCAGCAGTTTCAGGGGTAAGAACACTGAAGCTTTCTTT.

This clone was counted between two and nine times. The chain links TRBV6-5 to TRBJ1-5, with 7 bases that match TRBD1. Germline-derived CDR1 and CDR2 are MNHEY and SVGAGI. V was clipped by 5 bases and J by 1 base; unmatched bases: 5. The CDR3 contains 15 residues. CDR3 DNA: TGTGCCAGCAGTCCAGACAGGGTGAGCAATCAGCCCCAGCATTTT. It encodes CASSPDRVSNQPQHF.

The rearrangement joins TRBV18 to TRBJ2-2, with D possibly being TRBD2 (6 bases). V lost 2 bases and J lost 0, with 13 bases in between. The CDR3 is 17 residues long. Per germline, CDR1 KGHSH and CDR2 LQKENI. CDR3 sequence reads: CASSPVRGSANTGELFF. In DNA form, the CDR3 reads TGTGCCAGCTCACCAGTCCGGGGGTCTGCGAACACCGGGGAGCTGTTTTTT. Filled out from reference TRBV18 and TRBJ2-2, the complete variable domain reads NAGVMQNPRHLVRRRGQEARLRCSPMKGHSHVYWYRQLPEEGLKFMVYLQKENIIDESGMPKERFSAEFPKEGPSILRIQQVVRGDSAAYFCASSPVRGSANTGELFFGEGSRLTVL.

The chain couples TRBV10-2 to TRBJ2-3; 10 bases line up with TRBD1. The germline V gene encodes CDR1 WSHSY and CDR2 SAAADI. This CDR3 region has 19 residues. The ends lost 0 bases at V and 2 bases at J; junction bases unmatched: 11. The CDR3 DNA sequence: TGCGCCAGCAGTGAGTCGAGACAGGGGGCGCCGGGAGTCACAGATACGCAGTATTTT. This encodes CASSESRQGAPGVTDTQYF.

CDR3 residues: CASIGTGGMGQPQHF. CDR3 in DNA: TGTGCCAGCATCGGAACAGGGGGCATGGGTCAGCCCCAGCATTTT. V gene TRBV28 combines with J gene TRBJ1-5; 9 bases align to TRBD1. In germline, CDR1 is MDHEN, CDR2 SYDVKM. After removal of 7 bases from V and 6 bases from J, the junction contained 10 bases not matched to a gene. The CDR3 is made up of 15 amino acids.

The V call is TRBV6-1, the J call TRBJ2-3; D uncertain. V lost 0 bases and J lost 1, with 14 bases in between. There are 17 residues in the CDR3. Germline values: CDR1 MNHNS, CDR2 SASEGT. As DNA, the CDR3 is TGTGCCAGCAGTGAAGCGCCCTATAGCAGCGGCACAGATACGCAGTATTTT. Translated: CASSEAPYSSGTDTQYF.

V is TRBV9 and J is TRBJ2-5; the D gene is possibly TRBD1 (6 bases). There are 15 residues in the CDR3. Per the germline V gene, CDR1 is SGDLS and CDR2 is YYNGEE. V lost 7 bases to trimming and J lost 2 bases, with 18 bases between them. The CDR3 reads CASSTKGQIQETQYF. CDR3 DNA sequence: TGTGCCAGCTCCACGAAAGGACAGATACAAGAGACCCAGTACTTC.

This chain connects TRBV29-1 to TRBJ2-2, with no clear D. From germline, CDR1 is SQVTM and CDR2 ANQGSEA. V gave up 1 base and J gave up 2 bases, with 8 bases separating them. The CDR3 contains 14 residues. The CDR3: CSVEGAGNTGELFF. The CDR3 bases are TGCAGCGTTGAAGGGGCAGGTAACACCGGGGAGCTGTTTTTT.

The chain has TRBV7-9 and TRBJ1-1; weak D call: TRBD1 (6 bases). V lost 6 bases and J 5 bases, leaving 16 bases between the germline ends. The germline gives CDR1 SEHNR, CDR2 FQNEAQ (reference sequence). CDR3 length equals 14 residues. The CDR3 bases are TGTGCCAGCAGACACACAGGGTGGAGAACTGAAGCTTTCTTT. It is translated as CASRHTGWRTEAFF.

This clone occurred once. The chain employs TRBV28 and TRBJ2-5, with D possibly being TRBD2 (6 bases). V was clipped by 3 bases and J by 0 bases, with 14 bases between them. This CDR3 region has 16 residues. Germline CDR1 is MDHEN and CDR2 is SYDVKM. CDR3 in amino acids: CASSFPGLMYQETQYF. CDR3 DNA sequence: TGTGCCAGCAGTTTCCCGGGACTGATGTACCAAGAGACCCAGTACTTC.

The J gene is TRBJ2-1, the V gene TRBV6-6, with TRBD2 identical over 7 bases. The CDR3 loop spans 15 amino acids. Looked up from germline, CDR1 is MNHNY and CDR2 is SVGAGI (reference sequence). The trim removed 7 bases at V and 0 bases at J, leaving 6 bases unmatched. The CDR3 DNA follows: TGTGCCAGCACCACAGCGGGGCACTCCTACAATGAGCAGTTCTTC. Encoded protein: CASTTAGHSYNEQFF.